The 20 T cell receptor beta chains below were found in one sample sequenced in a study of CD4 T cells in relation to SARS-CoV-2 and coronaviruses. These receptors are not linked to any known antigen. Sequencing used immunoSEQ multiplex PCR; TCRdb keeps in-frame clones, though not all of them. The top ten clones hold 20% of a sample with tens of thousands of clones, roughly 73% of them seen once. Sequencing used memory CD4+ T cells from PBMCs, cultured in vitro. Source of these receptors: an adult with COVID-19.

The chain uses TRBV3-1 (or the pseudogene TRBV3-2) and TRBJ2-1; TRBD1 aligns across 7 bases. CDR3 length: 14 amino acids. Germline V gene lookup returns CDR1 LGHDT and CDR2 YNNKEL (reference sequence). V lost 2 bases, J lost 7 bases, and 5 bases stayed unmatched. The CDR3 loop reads CASSQWDRRNEQFF. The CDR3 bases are TGTGCCAGCAGCCAATGGGACAGAAGAAATGAGCAGTTCTTC.

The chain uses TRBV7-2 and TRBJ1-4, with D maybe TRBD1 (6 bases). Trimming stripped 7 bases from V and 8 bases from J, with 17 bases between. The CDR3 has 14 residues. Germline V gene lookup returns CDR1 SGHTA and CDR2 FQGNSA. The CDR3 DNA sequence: TGTGCCAGCAAACGTGGGGGCGAGAGGGAAAAACTGTTTTTT. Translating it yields CASKRGGEREKLFF.

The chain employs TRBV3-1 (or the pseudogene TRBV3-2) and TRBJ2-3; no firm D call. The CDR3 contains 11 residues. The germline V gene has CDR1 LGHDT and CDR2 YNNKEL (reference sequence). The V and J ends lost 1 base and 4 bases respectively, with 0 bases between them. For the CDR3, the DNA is TGTGCCAGCAGCCAAGCAGATACGCAGTATTTT. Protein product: CASSQADTQYF.

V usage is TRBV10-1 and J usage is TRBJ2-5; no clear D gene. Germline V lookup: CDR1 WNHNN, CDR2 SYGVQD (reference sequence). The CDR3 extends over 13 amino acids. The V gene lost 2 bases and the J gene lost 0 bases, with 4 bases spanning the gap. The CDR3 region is CASSEGHQETQYF. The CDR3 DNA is TGCGCCAGCAGTGAGGGACACCAAGAGACCCAGTACTTC.

The CDR3 spells CASSRGLAGDTEQFF. In DNA form, the CDR3 reads TGTGCCAGTAGTAGGGGGCTAGCGGGAGACACTGAGCAGTTCTTC. This rearrangement joins TRBV19 to TRBJ2-1; 10 bases agree with TRBD2. Germline V lookup: CDR1 LNHDA, CDR2 SQIVND (reference sequence). CDR3 length: 15 amino acids. Trimming removed 4 bases from V and 9 bases from J; junction bases left unmatched: 9.

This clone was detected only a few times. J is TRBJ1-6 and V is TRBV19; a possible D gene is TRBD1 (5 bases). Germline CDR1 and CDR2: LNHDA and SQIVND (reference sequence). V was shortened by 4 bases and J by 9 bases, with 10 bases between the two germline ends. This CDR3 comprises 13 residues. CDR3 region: CASSTGAGSPLHF. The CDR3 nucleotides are TGTGCCAGTAGTACCGGGGCTGGTTCACCCCTCCACTTT. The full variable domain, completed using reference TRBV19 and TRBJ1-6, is DGGITQSPKYLFRKEGQNVTLSCEQNLNHDAMYWYRQDPGQGLRLIYYSQIVNDFQKGDIAEGYSVSREKKESFPLTVTSAQKNPTAFYLCASSTGAGSPLHFGNGTRLTVT.

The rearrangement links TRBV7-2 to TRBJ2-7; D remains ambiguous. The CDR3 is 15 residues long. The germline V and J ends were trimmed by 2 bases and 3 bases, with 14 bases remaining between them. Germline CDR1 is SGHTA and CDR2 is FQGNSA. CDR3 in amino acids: CASSLRGSDNYEQYF. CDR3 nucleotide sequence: TGTGCCAGCAGCTTAAGAGGCAGTGATAACTACGAGCAGTACTTC.

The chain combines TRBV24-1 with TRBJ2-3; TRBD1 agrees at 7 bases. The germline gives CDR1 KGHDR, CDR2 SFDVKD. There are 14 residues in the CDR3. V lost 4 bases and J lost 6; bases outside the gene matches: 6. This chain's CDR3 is CATSDPTGSDTQYF. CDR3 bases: TGTGCCACCAGTGACCCGACAGGGTCGGATACGCAGTATTTT.

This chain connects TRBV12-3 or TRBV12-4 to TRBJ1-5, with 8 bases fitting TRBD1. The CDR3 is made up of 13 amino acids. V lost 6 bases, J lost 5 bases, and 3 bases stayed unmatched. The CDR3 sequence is CASRGTGDQPQHF. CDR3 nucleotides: TGTGCCAGCAGGGGGACAGGAGATCAGCCCCAGCATTTT.

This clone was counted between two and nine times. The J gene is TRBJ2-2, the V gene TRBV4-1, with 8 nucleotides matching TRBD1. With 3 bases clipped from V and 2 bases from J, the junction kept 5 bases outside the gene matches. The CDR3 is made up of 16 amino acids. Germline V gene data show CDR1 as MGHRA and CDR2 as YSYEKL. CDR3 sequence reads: CASSHPDRANTGELFF. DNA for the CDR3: TGCGCCAGCAGCCACCCGGACAGGGCCAACACCGGGGAGCTGTTTTTT.

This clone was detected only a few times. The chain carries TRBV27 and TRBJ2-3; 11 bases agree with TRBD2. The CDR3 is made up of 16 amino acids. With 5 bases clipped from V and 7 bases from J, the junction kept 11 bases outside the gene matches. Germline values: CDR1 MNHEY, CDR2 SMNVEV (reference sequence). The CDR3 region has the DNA TGTGCCAGCAGTGGCCTAGCGGGAGGATCGTTAAATACGCAGTATTTT. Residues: CASSGLAGGSLNTQYF.

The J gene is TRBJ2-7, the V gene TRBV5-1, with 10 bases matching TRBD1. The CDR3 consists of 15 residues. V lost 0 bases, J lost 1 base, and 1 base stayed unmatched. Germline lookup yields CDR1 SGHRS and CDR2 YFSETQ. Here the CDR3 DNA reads TGCGCCAGCAGCTTGGGACAGGGGGCATCCTACGAGCAGTACTTC. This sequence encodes CASSLGQGASYEQYF. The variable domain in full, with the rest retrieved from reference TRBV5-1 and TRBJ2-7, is KAGVTQTPRYLIKTRGQQVTLSCSPISGHRSVSWYQQTPGQGLQFLFEYFSETQRNKGNFPGRFSGRQFSNSRSEMNVSTLELGDSALYLCASSLGQGASYEQYFGPGTRLTVT.

The CDR3 bases are TGTGCCAGCAGCCCTCCGTTCGGCGGGGCCTCCAATGAGCAGTTCTTC. As protein: CASSPPFGGASNEQFF. The chain joins TRBV27 to TRBJ2-1; TRBD2 is a possible D gene (6 bases). Trimming cost V 6 bases and J 6 bases, with 21 bases left between them. This CDR3 has 16 residues. Germline CDR1 reads MNHEY; CDR2 reads SMNVEV (reference sequence).

CDR3 region: CASSPNSNYNQPQHF. CDR3 sequence (DNA): TGTGCCAGCTCACCGAACAGCAACTACAATCAGCCCCAGCATTTT. The gene calls are TRBV18 and TRBJ1-5; no reliable D call. Trimming took off 3 bases at V and 3 bases at J, with 12 bases between the two ends. The CDR3 is 15 amino acids. CDR1 is KGHSH and CDR2 is LQKENI in the germline V gene.

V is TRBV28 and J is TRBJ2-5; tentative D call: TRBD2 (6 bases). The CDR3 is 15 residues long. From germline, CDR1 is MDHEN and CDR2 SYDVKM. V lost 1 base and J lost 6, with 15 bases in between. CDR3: CASSLLRRERQTQYF. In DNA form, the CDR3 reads TGTGCCAGCAGTTTATTGAGACGGGAGCGTCAGACCCAGTACTTC.

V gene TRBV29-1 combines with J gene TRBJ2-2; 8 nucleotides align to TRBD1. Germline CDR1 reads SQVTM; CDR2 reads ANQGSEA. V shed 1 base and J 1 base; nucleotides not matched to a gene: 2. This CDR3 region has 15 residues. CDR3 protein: CSVEGGQGNTGELFF. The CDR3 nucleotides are TGCAGCGTTGAAGGTGGACAGGGGAACACCGGGGAGCTGTTTTTT.

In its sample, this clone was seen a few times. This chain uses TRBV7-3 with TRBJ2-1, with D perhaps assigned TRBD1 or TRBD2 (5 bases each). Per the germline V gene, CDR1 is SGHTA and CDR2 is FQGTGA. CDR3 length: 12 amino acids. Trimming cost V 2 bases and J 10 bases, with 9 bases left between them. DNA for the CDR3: TGTGCCAGCAGCTTAGAAGGGGACGAGCAGTTCTTC. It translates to CASSLEGDEQFF.

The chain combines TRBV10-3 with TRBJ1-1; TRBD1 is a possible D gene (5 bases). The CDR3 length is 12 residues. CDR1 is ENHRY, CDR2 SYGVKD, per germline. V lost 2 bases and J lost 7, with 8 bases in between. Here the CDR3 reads CAISERQGEAFF. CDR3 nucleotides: TGTGCCATCAGTGAGCGTCAGGGTGAAGCTTTCTTT.

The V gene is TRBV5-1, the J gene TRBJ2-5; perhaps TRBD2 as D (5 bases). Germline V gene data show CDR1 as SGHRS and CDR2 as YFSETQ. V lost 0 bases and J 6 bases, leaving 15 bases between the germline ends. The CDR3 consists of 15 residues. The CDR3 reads CASSLGVVGEQTQYF. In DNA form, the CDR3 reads TGCGCCAGCAGCTTGGGTGTCGTCGGGGAGCAGACCCAGTACTTC.

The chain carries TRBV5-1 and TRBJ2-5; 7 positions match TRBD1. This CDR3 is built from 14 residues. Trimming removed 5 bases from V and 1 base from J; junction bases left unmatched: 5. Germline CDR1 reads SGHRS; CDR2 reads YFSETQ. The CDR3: CASSSRDSQETQYF. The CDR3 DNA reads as TGCGCCAGCAGTTCCCGGGACAGCCAAGAGACCCAGTACTTC.